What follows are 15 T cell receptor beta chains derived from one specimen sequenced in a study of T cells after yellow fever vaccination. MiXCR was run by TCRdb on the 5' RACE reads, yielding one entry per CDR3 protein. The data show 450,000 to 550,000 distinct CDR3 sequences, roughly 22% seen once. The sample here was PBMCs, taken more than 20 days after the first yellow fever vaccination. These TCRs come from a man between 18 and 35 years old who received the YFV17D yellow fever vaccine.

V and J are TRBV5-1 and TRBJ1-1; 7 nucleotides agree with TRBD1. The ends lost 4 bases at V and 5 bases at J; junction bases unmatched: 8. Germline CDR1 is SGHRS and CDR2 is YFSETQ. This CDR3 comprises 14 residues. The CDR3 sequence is CASSQQGMGTEAFF. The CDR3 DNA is TGCGCCAGCAGCCAACAGGGGATGGGAACTGAAGCTTTCTTT.

The CDR3 DNA reads TGTGCCAGCAGTCCAACCCCCGAGACACCCCTCCACTTT. Translation gives CASSPTPETPLHF. The chain recombines TRBV5-6 with TRBJ1-6; D ambiguous. Germline CDR1 reads SGHDT; CDR2 reads YYEEEE. V dropped 5 bases and J dropped 11 bases, with 14 bases sitting between them. The CDR3 contains 13 residues.

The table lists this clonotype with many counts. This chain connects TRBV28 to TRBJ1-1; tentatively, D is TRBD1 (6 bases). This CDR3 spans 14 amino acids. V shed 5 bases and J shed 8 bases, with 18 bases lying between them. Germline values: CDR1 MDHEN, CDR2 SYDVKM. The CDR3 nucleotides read TGTGCCAGCAGTCTTATGGGGACACGCAAGGAAGCTTTCTTT. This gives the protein CASSLMGTRKEAFF.

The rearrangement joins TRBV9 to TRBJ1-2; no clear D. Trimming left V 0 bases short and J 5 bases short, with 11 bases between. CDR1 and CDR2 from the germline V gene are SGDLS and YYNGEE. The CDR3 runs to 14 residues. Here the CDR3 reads CASSVEALGYGYTF. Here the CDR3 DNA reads TGTGCCAGCAGCGTAGAGGCCCTGGGATATGGCTACACCTTC. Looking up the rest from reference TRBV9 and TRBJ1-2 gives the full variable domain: DSGVTQTPKHLITATGQRVTLRCSPRSGDLSVYWYQQSLDQGLQFLIQYYNGEERAKGNILERFSAQQFPDLHSELNLSSLELGDSALYFCASSVEALGYGYTFGSGTRLTVV.

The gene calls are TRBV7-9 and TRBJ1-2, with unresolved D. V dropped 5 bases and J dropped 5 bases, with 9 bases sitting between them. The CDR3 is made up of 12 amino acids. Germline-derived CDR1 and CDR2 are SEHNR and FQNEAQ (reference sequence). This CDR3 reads CASSPDMYGYTF. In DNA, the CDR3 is TGTGCCAGCAGCCCCGACATGTATGGCTACACCTTC.

Written as DNA, the CDR3 is TGTGCCATCAGTGAGTCGATACAGGGCAGGGGTGTCCGGGAGACCCAGTACTTC. Its protein product is CAISESIQGRGVRETQYF. V is TRBV10-3 and J is TRBJ2-5; D perhaps matches TRBD1 (6 bases). The CDR3 covers 18 residues. The germline CDR1 and CDR2 sequences are ENHRY and SYGVKD. V was pared by 0 bases and J by 5 bases, with 22 bases between.

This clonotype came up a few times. The CDR3 coding sequence is TGTGCCAGCATGGTCCAATATACCGGGGAGCTGTTTTTT. Protein product: CASMVQYTGELFF. The chain couples TRBV27 to TRBJ2-2; D remains unclear. The CDR3 consists of 13 residues. Germline V gives CDR1 MNHEY, CDR2 SMNVEV (reference sequence). V was pared by 7 bases and J by 5 bases, with 11 bases between.

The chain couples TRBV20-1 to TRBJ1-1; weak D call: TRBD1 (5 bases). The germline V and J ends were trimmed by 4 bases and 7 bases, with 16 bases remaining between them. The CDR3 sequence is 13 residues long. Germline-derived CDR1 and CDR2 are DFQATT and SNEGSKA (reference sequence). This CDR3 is CSANLDSLREAFF. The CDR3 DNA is TGCAGTGCTAACCTAGACAGCCTACGTGAAGCTTTCTTT.

The CDR3 loop is CASSVVGDNSPLHF. CDR3 DNA: TGTGCCAGCAGCGTAGTTGGCGACAATTCACCCCTCCACTTT. This rearrangement joins TRBV9 to TRBJ1-6; no reliable D call. The germline CDR1 and CDR2 sequences are SGDLS and YYNGEE. The CDR3 covers 14 residues. V was shortened by 0 bases and J by 7 bases, with 8 bases between the two germline ends.

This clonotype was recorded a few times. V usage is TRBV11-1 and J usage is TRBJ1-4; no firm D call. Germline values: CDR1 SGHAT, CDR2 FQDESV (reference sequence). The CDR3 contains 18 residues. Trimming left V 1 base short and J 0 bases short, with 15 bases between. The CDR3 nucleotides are TGTGCCAGCAGCTTAGGGGTGGCGGCGCCTTCAACTAATGAAAAACTGTTTTTT. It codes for CASSLGVAAPSTNEKLFF.

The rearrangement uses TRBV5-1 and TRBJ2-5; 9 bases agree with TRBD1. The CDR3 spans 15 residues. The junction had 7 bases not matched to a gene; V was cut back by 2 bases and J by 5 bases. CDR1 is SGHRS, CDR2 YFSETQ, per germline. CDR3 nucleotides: TGCGCCAGCAGCTTCGGACAGGGGAATGGGGAGACCCAGTACTTC. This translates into CASSFGQGNGETQYF.

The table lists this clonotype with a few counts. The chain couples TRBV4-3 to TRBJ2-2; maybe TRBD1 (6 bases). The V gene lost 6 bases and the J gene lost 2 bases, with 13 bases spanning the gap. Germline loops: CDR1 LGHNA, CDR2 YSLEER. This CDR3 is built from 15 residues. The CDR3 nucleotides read TGCGCCAGCAGGGGGGCCGGACACAACACCGGGGAGCTGTTTTTT. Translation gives CASRGAGHNTGELFF.

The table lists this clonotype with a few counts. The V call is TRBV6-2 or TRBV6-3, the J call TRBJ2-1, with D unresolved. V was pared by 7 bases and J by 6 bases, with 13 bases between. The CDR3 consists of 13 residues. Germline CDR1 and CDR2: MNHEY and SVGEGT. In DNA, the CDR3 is TGTGCCAGCATCGATACTGGATCCAATGAGCAGTTCTTC. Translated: CASIDTGSNEQFF.

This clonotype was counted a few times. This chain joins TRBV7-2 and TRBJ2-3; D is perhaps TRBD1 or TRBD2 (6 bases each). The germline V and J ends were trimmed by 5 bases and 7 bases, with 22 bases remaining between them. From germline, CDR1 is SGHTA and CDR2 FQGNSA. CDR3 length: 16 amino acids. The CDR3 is CASSLNWGAGGNTQYF. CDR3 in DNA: TGTGCCAGCAGCCTAAACTGGGGGGCCGGGGGTAATACGCAGTATTTT.

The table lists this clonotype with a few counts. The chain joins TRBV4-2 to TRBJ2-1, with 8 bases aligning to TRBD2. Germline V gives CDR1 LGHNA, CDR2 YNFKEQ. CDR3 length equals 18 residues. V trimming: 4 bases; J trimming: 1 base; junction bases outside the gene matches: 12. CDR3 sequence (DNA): TGTGCCAGCAGCCCCGGTGGCGGGGGGACTTCTTCCTACAATGAGCAGTTCTTC. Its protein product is CASSPGGGGTSSYNEQFF.